The 26 T cell receptor beta chains given below trace back to one sample, sequenced in a study of blood T cell repertoires in COVID-19. Assay: immunoSEQ multiplex PCR; the TCRdb copy retains only in-frame clones and omits some. Among more than 150,000 clones, around 81% were seen once, and the ten largest hold under 15%. The sequenced material came from peripheral blood. These receptors all stem from an older man who had recovered from COVID-19.

The chain couples TRBV28 to TRBJ2-5, with 7 bases matching TRBD1. Looked up from germline, CDR1 is MDHEN and CDR2 is SYDVKM. CDR3 length equals 15 residues. The V and J ends lost 1 base and 5 bases, in that order; junction bases with no gene match: 7. CDR3 loop: CASSLYTGEGETQYF. The CDR3 DNA sequence: TGTGCCAGCAGTTTATATACAGGGGAAGGGGAGACCCAGTACTTC.

This clone has only a few counts. The same CDR3 is also encoded by other DNA sequences in this sample. CDR3 protein: CASSLESGTEAFF. Here the CDR3 DNA reads TGTGCCAGCAGCTTGGAGAGCGGCACTGAAGCTTTCTTT. This chain links TRBV7-9 with TRBJ1-1; D remains ambiguous. V lost 3 bases and J lost 4, with 9 bases in between. Germline CDR1 SEHNR, CDR2 FQNEAQ (reference sequence). The CDR3 sequence is 13 residues long.

The V and J genes are TRBV7-9 and TRBJ2-3; possibly TRBD1 for D (6 bases). V lost 3 bases and J lost 6, with 10 bases in between. CDR1 is SEHNR, CDR2 FQNEAQ, per germline (reference sequence). This CDR3 comprises 13 residues. The CDR3 region has the DNA TGTGCCAGCAGCTTTCAGGGGAGCGATACGCAGTATTTT. Protein product: CASSFQGSDTQYF.

V is TRBV7-2 and J is TRBJ2-7; no clear D. V was trimmed by 0 bases and J by 7 bases, leaving 4 bases between them. This CDR3 region has 11 residues. The germline CDR1 and CDR2 sequences are SGHTA and FQGNSA. CDR3 in amino acids: CASSLAAEQYF. CDR3 DNA: TGTGCCAGCAGCTTAGCGGCTGAGCAGTACTTC.

This chain uses TRBV5-4 with TRBJ2-1, with D possibly matching TRBD2 (5 bases). Germline V gives CDR1 SGHNT, CDR2 YYREEE (reference sequence). Trimming removed 1 base from V and 0 bases from J, with 8 bases in between. The CDR3 runs to 15 residues. The CDR3 DNA follows: TGTGCCAGCAGCTTGCCGGGGAGCTCCTACAATGAGCAGTTCTTC. Protein product: CASSLPGSSYNEQFF. The whole variable domain, filled in from reference TRBV5-4 and TRBJ2-1, reads ETGVTQSPTHLIKTRGQQVTLRCSSQSGHNTVSWYQQALGQGPQFIFQYYREEENGRGNFPPRFSGLQFPNYSSELNVNALELDDSALYLCASSLPGSSYNEQFFGPGTRLTVL.

The V and J genes are TRBV11-2 and TRBJ2-1, with 10 bases aligning to TRBD2. Germline CDR1 and CDR2: SGHAT and FQNNGV. The CDR3 extends over 16 amino acids. The V and J ends lost 4 bases and 8 bases, in that order; junction bases with no gene match: 11. The CDR3 nucleotides read TGTGCCAGCAGCTCCGGACTAGCGGAGAATGGGCATGAGCAGTTCTTC. This codes for CASSSGLAENGHEQFF.

This rearrangement joins TRBV30 to TRBJ1-5, with D tentatively TRBD1 (5 bases). V was pared by 1 base and J by 5 bases, with 9 bases between. Germline CDR1 reads GTSNPN; CDR2 reads SVGIG (reference sequence). The length of the CDR3 is 13 residues. CDR3 DNA sequence: TGTGCCTGGAGTGCGGGGGAGTATCAGCCCCAGCATTTT. Amino acids: CAWSAGEYQPQHF. The whole variable domain, filled in from reference TRBV30 and TRBJ1-5, reads SQTIHQWPATLVQPVGSPLSLECTVEGTSNPNLYWYRQAAGRGLQLLFYSVGIGQISSEVPQNLSASRPQDRQFILSSKKLLLSDSGFYLCAWSAGEYQPQHFGDGTRLSIL.

CDR3 coding DNA: TGTGCCAGCAGCGCGACAGGGGGAGCGGGCTATACAGATACGCAGTATTTT. Its translation is CASSATGGAGYTDTQYF. The gene calls are TRBV5-8 and TRBJ2-3; 9 bases fit TRBD1. V shed 4 bases and J 3 bases; nucleotides not matched to a gene: 12. The CDR3 covers 17 residues. Germline values: CDR1 SGHTS, CDR2 YDEGEE.

The rearrangement uses TRBV28 and TRBJ2-7; possible D gene TRBD1, 5 bases. The CDR3 is made up of 14 amino acids. Germline V gene data show CDR1 as MDHEN and CDR2 as SYDVKM. Between the trimmed V and J ends, which lost 5 bases and 3 bases, there was a span of 14 bases. The CDR3 DNA follows: TGTGCCAGCAGTCCCCAGGGTGGAGTCTACGAGCAGTACTTC. It encodes CASSPQGGVYEQYF.

V usage is TRBV7-9 and J usage is TRBJ2-7; TRBD2 is a possible D gene (5 bases). In germline, CDR1 is SEHNR, CDR2 FQNEAQ (reference sequence). CDR3 length equals 12 residues. The V end was cut by 5 bases, the J end by 11 bases, with 16 bases between. CDR3 in amino acids: CASSHEGTREYF. The CDR3 bases are TGTGCCAGCAGCCACGAAGGAACGAGGGAGTACTTC.

The chain uses TRBV2 and TRBJ1-1; D might be TRBD1 (6 bases). There are 14 residues in the CDR3. V was pared by 6 bases and J by 1 base, with 12 bases between. CDR1 is SNHLY and CDR2 is FYNNEI in the germline V gene. DNA of the CDR3: TGTGCCAGCAGGGGGACAAATGAGAACACTGAAGCTTTCTTT. Translated, it gives CASRGTNENTEAFF.

The CDR3 spells CASSLEGRAADTQYF. In nucleotides, the CDR3 is TGTGCCAGCAGTCTGGAGGGCCGGGCCGCAGATACGCAGTATTTT. The chain recombines TRBV27 with TRBJ2-3; D is possibly TRBD2 (6 bases). Germline V lookup: CDR1 MNHEY, CDR2 SMNVEV (reference sequence). Trimming stripped 5 bases from V and 4 bases from J, with 16 bases between. This CDR3 comprises 15 residues.

This chain links TRBV19 with TRBJ2-7; 7 nucleotides line up with TRBD1. The CDR3 totals 14 residues. The V and J ends lost 5 bases and 2 bases, in that order; junction bases with no gene match: 6. Germline V gene data show CDR1 as LNHDA and CDR2 as SQIVND (reference sequence). The chain's CDR3 is CASSVGTETYEQYF. The DNA for the CDR3 is TGTGCCAGTAGTGTCGGGACAGAAACCTACGAGCAGTACTTC.

There are a few counts of this clone. CDR3 DNA: TGCGCCAGCAGCCAAGAAGGGGGCGGCAGCTCCTATGGCTACACCTTC. Translating it yields CASSQEGGGSSYGYTF. This chain joins TRBV4-1 and TRBJ1-2; 7 bases line up with TRBD1. The CDR3 spans 16 residues. Germline values: CDR1 MGHRA, CDR2 YSYEKL. After removal of 0 bases from V and 4 bases from J, the junction contained 8 bases not matched to a gene.

The rearrangement uses TRBV19 and TRBJ2-1; 9 nucleotides agree with TRBD1. CDR3 size: 14 residues. CDR1 and CDR2 from the germline V gene are LNHDA and SQIVND (reference sequence). V lost 5 bases and J lost 10; bases outside the gene matches: 9. In DNA, the CDR3 is TGTGCCAGTAGTGACCCGGGACAGGGTAGGGAGCAGTTCTTC. Encoded protein: CASSDPGQGREQFF.

This clone was detected once. CDR3 nucleotide sequence: TGCGCCAGCAGCGACACAGGGGGTAACTCCTACGAGCAGTACTTC. This translates into CASSDTGGNSYEQYF. This sequence joins TRBV5-1 and TRBJ2-7, with 8 bases matching TRBD1. CDR3 length equals 15 residues. Germline CDR1 SGHRS, CDR2 YFSETQ. V gave up 4 bases and J gave up 0 bases; unmatched junction bases: 6.

V usage is TRBV6-2 or TRBV6-3 and J usage is TRBJ2-2; 7 positions agree with TRBD1. Germline CDR1 reads MNHEY; CDR2 reads SVGEGT. The CDR3 loop spans 17 amino acids. With V trimmed by 7 bases and J by 6 bases, 17 bases remained unmatched. DNA for the CDR3: TGTGCCAGCACCTACTCCCGACGGACAGGCTCTTCCGGGGAGCTGTTTTTT. It is translated as CASTYSRRTGSSGELFF.

The rearrangement uses TRBV19 and TRBJ2-3; possibly TRBD2 for D (6 bases). Germline values: CDR1 LNHDA, CDR2 SQIVND (reference sequence). Trimming left V 5 bases short and J 3 bases short, with 12 bases between. The CDR3 is made up of 14 amino acids. CDR3 sequence reads: CASSVSSVTDTQYF. In DNA, the CDR3 is TGTGCCAGTAGTGTTTCTAGCGTGACAGATACGCAGTATTTT.

The V and J genes are TRBV7-9 and TRBJ2-3; D is unresolved. The length of the CDR3 is 13 residues. Trimming stripped 5 bases from V and 1 base from J, with 7 bases between. In germline, CDR1 is SEHNR, CDR2 FQNEAQ (reference sequence). CDR3 in amino acids: CASSPAGTDTQYF. CDR3 coding DNA: TGTGCCAGCAGCCCCGCAGGCACAGATACGCAGTATTTT.

The CDR3 spells CASRDPAGYEQYF. The CDR3 DNA follows: TGTGCCAGCAGAGACCCTGCGGGCTACGAGCAGTACTTC. The chain links TRBV12-3 or TRBV12-4 to TRBJ2-7; weak D call: TRBD2 (5 bases). The CDR3 is 13 amino acids. Deletions cut 6 bases from V and 3 bases from J, with 12 bases between.

This rearrangement joins TRBV10-3 to TRBJ2-7; TRBD2 matches 10 bases. CDR1 and CDR2 (germline): ENHRY, SYGVKD. V was clipped by 7 bases and J by 5 bases; unmatched bases: 11. The CDR3 spans 15 residues. Written as DNA, the CDR3 is TGTGCCATCACCCCCAACGGGCTAGCGGGAGACGAGCAGTACTTC. It translates to CAITPNGLAGDEQYF.

The chain carries TRBV27 and TRBJ2-1; TRBD1 might be the D (6 bases). Between the trimmed V and J ends, which lost 6 bases and 3 bases, there was a span of 15 bases. Germline V gene data show CDR1 as MNHEY and CDR2 as SMNVEV (reference sequence). This CDR3 has 15 residues. CDR3 region: CASRNDRTHYNEQFF. The CDR3 DNA sequence: TGTGCCAGCAGGAACGACAGGACCCACTACAATGAGCAGTTCTTC.

The chain joins TRBV5-5 to TRBJ2-7; TRBD1 matches 10 bases. The junction had 6 bases not matched to a gene; V was cut back by 1 base and J by 5 bases. Germline CDR1 reads SGHKS; CDR2 reads YYEKEE (reference sequence). There are 15 residues in the CDR3. The CDR3 DNA is TGTGCCAGCAGCTTGAGGGACAGGGGTCTGCACGAGCAGTACTTC. This sequence encodes CASSLRDRGLHEQYF.

V and J are TRBV5-6 and TRBJ2-7, with TRBD2 matching 13 bases. The CDR3 is 15 amino acids. Germline-derived CDR1 and CDR2 are SGHDT and YYEEEE. V lost 4 bases, J lost 2 bases, and 3 bases stayed unmatched. CDR3 DNA: TGTGCCAGCAGCCGAGGACTAGCGGGAGCCTACGAGCAGTACTTC. This gives the protein CASSRGLAGAYEQYF.

The genes are TRBV5-1 and TRBJ2-5, with a weak D call TRBD2 (6 bases). The CDR3 is 13 amino acids. V lost 6 bases and J lost 7, with 16 bases in between. Germline values: CDR1 SGHRS, CDR2 YFSETQ. The CDR3 coding sequence is TGCGCCAGCATGAGTGGAGGGTGGGGGACCCAGTACTTC. Protein product: CASMSGGWGTQYF.

The CDR3 nucleotides are TGTGCCAGCTCACCTCTAGCGGGAGAGGATTGTGAGCAGTTCTTC. Its protein is CASSPLAGEDCEQFF. The V gene is TRBV18, the J gene TRBJ2-1, with 10 bases that match TRBD2. With V trimmed by 3 bases and J by 9 bases, 8 bases remained unmatched. From germline, CDR1 is KGHSH and CDR2 LQKENI. The CDR3 spans 15 residues.